This TCR beta chain derives from a study of blood T cell repertoires in COVID-19. Sequencing used immunoSEQ multiplex PCR; TCRdb keeps in-frame clones, though not all of them. The sample shows just over 6,000 clones, under 95% of them seen only once. This CDR3 is built from 16 residues. Germline values: CDR1 KGHSH, CDR2 LQKENI. Trimming took 2 bases from V and 3 from J; bases not matched to a gene: 7. This chain joins TRBV18 and TRBJ2-1; the match to TRBD2 covers 7 bases. This sequence originates from a human donor in a cohort sampled during active COVID-19. The sample consisted of peripheral blood. CDR3 coding DNA: TGTGCCAGCTCACCAGGCTGGGGCGGGAGCTACAATGAGCAGTTCTTC. This sequence encodes CASSPGWGGSYNEQFF.